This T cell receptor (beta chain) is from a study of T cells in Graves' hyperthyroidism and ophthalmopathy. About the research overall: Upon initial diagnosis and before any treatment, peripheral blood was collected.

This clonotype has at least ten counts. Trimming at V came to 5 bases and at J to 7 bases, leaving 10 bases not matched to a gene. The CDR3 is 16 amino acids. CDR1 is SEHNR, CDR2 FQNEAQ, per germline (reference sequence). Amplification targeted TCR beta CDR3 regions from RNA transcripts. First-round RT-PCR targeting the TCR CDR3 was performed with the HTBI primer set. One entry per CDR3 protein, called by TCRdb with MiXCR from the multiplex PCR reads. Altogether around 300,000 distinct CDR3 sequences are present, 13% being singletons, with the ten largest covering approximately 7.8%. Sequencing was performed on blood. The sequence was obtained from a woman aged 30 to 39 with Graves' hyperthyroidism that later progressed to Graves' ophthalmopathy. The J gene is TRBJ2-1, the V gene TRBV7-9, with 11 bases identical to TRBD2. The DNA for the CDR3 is TGTGCCAGCAGCCAACAGGGACTAGCGGCGGTAAATGAGCAGTTCTTC. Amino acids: CASSQQGLAAVNEQFF.